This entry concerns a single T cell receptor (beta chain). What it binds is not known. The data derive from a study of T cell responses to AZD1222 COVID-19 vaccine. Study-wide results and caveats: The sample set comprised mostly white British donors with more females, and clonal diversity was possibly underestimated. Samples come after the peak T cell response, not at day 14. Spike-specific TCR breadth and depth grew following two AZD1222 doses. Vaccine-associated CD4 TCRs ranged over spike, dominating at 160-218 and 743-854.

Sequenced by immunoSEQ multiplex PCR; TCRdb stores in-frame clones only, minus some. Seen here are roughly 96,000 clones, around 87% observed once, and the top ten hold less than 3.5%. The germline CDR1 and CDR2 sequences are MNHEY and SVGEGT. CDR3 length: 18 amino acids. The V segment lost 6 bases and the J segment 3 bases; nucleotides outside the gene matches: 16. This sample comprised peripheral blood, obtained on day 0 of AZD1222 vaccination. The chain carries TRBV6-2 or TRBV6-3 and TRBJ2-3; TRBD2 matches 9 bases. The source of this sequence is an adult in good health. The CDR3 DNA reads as TGTGCCAGCAGCTCGAGTAGCGGGAGCGTCCCGGGAACAGATACGCAGTATTTT. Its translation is CASSSSSGSVPGTDTQYF.